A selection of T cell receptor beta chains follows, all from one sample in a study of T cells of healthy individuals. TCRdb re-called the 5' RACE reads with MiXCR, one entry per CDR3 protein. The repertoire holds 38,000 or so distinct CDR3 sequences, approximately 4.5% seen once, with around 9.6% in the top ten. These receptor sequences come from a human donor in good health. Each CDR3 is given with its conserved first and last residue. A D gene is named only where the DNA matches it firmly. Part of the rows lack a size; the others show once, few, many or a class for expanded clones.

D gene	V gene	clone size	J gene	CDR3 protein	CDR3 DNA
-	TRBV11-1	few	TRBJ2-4	CASSPDHMGNIQYF	TGTGCCAGCAGCCCGGACCATATGGGAAACATTCAGTACTTC
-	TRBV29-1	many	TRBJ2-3	CSVSRGGTDTQYF	TGCAGCGTTAGCAGGGGGGGCACAGATACGCAGTATTTT
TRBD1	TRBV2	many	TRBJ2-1	CASSPGQGGLYNEQFF	TGTGCCAGCAGTCCGGGACAGGGGGGTCTCTACAATGAGCAGTTCTTC
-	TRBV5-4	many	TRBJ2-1	CASARYRDHNEQFF	TGTGCCAGCGCTAGATACCGGGACCACAATGAGCAGTTCTTC
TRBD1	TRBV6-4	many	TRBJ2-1	CASSGDSNTNEQFF	TGTGCCAGCAGTGGGGACAGTAATACCAATGAGCAGTTCTTC
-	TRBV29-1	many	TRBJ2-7	CSVVTYEQYF	TGCAGCGTCGTAACCTACGAGCAGTACTTC
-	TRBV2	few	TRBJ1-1	CASSEIVNSLNTEAFF	TGTGCCAGCAGTGAGATCGTCAACAGCTTAAACACTGAAGCTTTCTTT
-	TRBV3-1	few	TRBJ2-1	CASSQDVYGQFF	TGTGCCAGCAGCCAAGATGTTTATGGGCAGTTCTTC
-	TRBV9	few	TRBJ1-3	CASSVDPGLSSGNTIYF	TGTGCCAGCAGCGTAGACCCGGGGCTGAGCTCTGGAAACACCATATATTTT
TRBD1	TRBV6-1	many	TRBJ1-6	CASSALQGARNSPLHF	TGTGCCAGCAGTGCTTTACAGGGGGCGCGGAATTCACCCCTCCACTTT
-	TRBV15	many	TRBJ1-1	CATSSLGFAEAFF	TGTGCCACCAGCAGTTTAGGGTTCGCTGAAGCTTTCTTT
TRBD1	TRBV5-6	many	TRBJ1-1	CASSQQGNRAFF	TGTGCCAGCAGCCAACAGGGGAATCGAGCTTTCTTT
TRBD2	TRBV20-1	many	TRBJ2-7	CSARTTGTSGRALPSYEQYF	TGCAGTGCTAGGACCACAGGGACTAGCGGGAGGGCCCTCCCGTCCTACGAGCAGTACTTC
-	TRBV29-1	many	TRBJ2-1	CSIVLTEGREQFF	TGCAGCATCGTCCTGACAGAGGGACGGGAGCAGTTCTTC
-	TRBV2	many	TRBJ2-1	CASSVRAGGTNEQFF	TGTGCCAGCAGTGTACGAGCAGGGGGGACCAATGAGCAGTTCTTC
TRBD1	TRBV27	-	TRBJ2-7	CASSPVTGDYEQYF	TGTGCCAGCAGTCCTGTGACAGGGGACTACGAGCAGTACTTC
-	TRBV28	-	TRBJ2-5	CASSFRPRYQETQYF	TGTGCCAGCAGTTTTCGTCCGCGGTACCAAGAGACCCAGTACTTC
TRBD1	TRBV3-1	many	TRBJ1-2	CASSLPGQLEGYTF	TGTGCCAGCAGTCTACCGGGACAGCTGGAGGGCTACACCTTC
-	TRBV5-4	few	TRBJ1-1	CASSSRAPGHEAFF	TGTGCCAGCAGCTCTAGAGCACCGGGACATGAAGCTTTCTTT
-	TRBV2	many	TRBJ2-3	CASRRDLSTDTQYF	TGTGCCAGCAGACGGGATCTAAGCACAGATACGCAGTATTTT
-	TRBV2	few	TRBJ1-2	CASTEEDGVYGYTF	TGTGCCAGCACCGAAGAGGACGGGGTCTATGGCTACACCTTC
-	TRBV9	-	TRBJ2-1	CASSANGGSASYNEQFF	TGTGCCAGCAGCGCCAACGGTGGGTCAGCCTCCTACAATGAGCAGTTCTTC
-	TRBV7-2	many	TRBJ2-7	CASSLGGSLYEQYF	TGTGCCAGCAGCTTAGGTGGCTCGCTCTACGAGCAGTACTTC
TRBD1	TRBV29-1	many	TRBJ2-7	CSVEGDRDYEQYF	TGCAGCGTTGAAGGGGACAGGGACTACGAGCAGTACTTC
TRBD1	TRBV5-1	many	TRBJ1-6	CASSRDSNSPLHF	TGCGCCAGCAGCCGGGACAGCAATTCACCCCTCCACTTT
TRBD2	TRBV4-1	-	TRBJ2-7	CASSPGLARDEQYF	TGCGCCAGCAGCCCGGGACTAGCTCGCGACGAGCAGTACTTC
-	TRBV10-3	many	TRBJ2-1	CAISSGGGAPGDEQFF	TGTGCCATCAGTAGTGGAGGGGGAGCCCCTGGGGATGAGCAGTTCTTC
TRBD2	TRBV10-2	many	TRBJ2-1	CASSPRGTSGINEQFF	TGCGCCAGCAGTCCTCGGGGGACTAGCGGGATAAATGAGCAGTTCTTC
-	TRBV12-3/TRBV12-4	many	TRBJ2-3	CASSRGADTQYF	TGTGCCAGCAGTAGGGGGGCAGATACGCAGTATTTT
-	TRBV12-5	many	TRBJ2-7	CASGSSSSGPGIPHYEQYF	TGTGCTAGTGGTTCTTCAAGTTCGGGACCAGGGATTCCCCACTACGAGCAGTACTTC
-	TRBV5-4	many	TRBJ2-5	CASSLAADQETQYF	TGTGCCAGCAGCTTAGCGGCGGACCAAGAGACCCAGTACTTC
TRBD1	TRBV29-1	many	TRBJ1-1	CSVDLPGQRTEAFF	TGCAGCGTTGACCTCCCGGGACAGAGGACTGAAGCTTTCTTT
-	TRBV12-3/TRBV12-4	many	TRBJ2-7	CASSRPGLSYEQYF	TGTGCCAGCAGTCGTCCGGGCCTATCCTACGAGCAGTACTTC
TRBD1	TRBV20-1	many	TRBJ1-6	CSAIPGTGGSPLHF	TGCAGTGCCATTCCCGGGACAGGGGGCTCACCCCTCCACTTT
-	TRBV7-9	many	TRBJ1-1	CASSFGLNTEAFF	TGTGCCAGCAGCTTTGGTCTGAACACTGAAGCTTTCTTT
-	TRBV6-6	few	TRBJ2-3	CASSYDSTDTQYF	TGTGCCAGCAGTTACGATTCCACAGATACGCAGTATTTT
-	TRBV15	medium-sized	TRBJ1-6	CATSRDNYNSPLHF	TGTGCCACCAGCAGAGACAACTATAATTCACCCCTCCACTTT
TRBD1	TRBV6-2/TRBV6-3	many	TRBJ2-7	CASNSYGTGDYEQYF	TGTGCCAGCAATTCTTACGGGACAGGGGACTACGAGCAGTACTTC
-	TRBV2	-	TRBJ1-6	CASLRGYSPLHF	TGTGCCAGTTTAAGGGGATATTCACCCCTCCACTTT
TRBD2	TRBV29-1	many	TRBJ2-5	CSVETPLAGETQYF	TGCAGCGTTGAAACCCCTCTAGCGGGAGAGACCCAGTACTTC
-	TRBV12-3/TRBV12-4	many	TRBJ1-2	CASRRRGGNPYGYTF	TGTGCCAGCAGACGAAGGGGGGGGAACCCCTATGGCTACACCTTC
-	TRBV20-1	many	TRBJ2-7	CSARAPRSSYEQYF	TGCAGTGCTAGAGCCCCTCGCAGCTCCTACGAGCAGTACTTC